This TCR beta chain derives from a study of blood T cell repertoires in COVID-19. Background on the study: PBMCs, B-cell-depleted T cells, or T cells were the source of the cDNA or gDNA that made up the material.

Here immunoSEQ multiplex PCR was the method, and the copy in TCRdb shows in-frame clones only, minus some. The sample has roughly 340,000 clones, 80% to 90% seen once. Germline lookup yields CDR1 MDHEN and CDR2 SYDVKM. The CDR3 totals 13 residues. Trimming shortened V by 7 bases and J by 4 bases, and 13 bases separated the two germline ends. Material for sequencing was PBMCs or T cells enriched from blood (not recorded which). The chain combines TRBV28 with TRBJ1-2; D not resolved. This sequence originates from a man aged 35 to 55 in a cohort exposed to, infected with or recovered from COVID-19 (not recorded which). Here the CDR3 reads CASTPRLGYGYTF. The CDR3 nucleotides read TGTGCCAGCACTCCGAGGTTGGGCTATGGCTACACCTTC.